The 26 T cell receptor beta chains in this list originate from one sample, sequenced in a study of CD8 T cells in ankylosing spondylitis. TCRdb analysed the 5' RACE reads with MiXCR anew, one entry per CDR3 protein. The profile shows 200,000 to 250,000 distinct CDR3 sequences, 32% of them singletons. Sequencing used blood, either unsorted or a sorted T cell fraction (not recorded which). These receptors came from a male donor with ankylosing spondylitis or in good health (not recorded which).

The V and J genes are TRBV29-1 and TRBJ2-3; D possibly uses TRBD1 or TRBD2 (5 bases each). From germline, CDR1 is SQVTM and CDR2 ANQGSEA. Trimming removed 3 bases from V and 10 bases from J, with 23 bases in between. This CDR3 has 15 amino acids. The CDR3 nucleotides read TGCAGCGTTGACTCTGACCGGGACGTAAAGTTTGCGCAGTATTTT. The encoded protein is CSVDSDRDVKFAQYF.

This clonotype turned up a few times. The V call is TRBV20-1, the J call TRBJ2-7; the D gene is possibly TRBD2 (6 bases). Germline V gives CDR1 DFQATT, CDR2 SNEGSKA (reference sequence). The ends were cut back, 3 bases at V and 3 bases at J, with 15 bases in the middle. This CDR3 comprises 14 residues. The CDR3 DNA reads as TGCAGTGCTAGGGCGGGACCCGATTTCTACGAGCAGTACTTC. Encoded protein: CSARAGPDFYEQYF.

This clonotype was counted ten times or more. The chain recombines TRBV29-1 with TRBJ2-3, with a tentative D call TRBD1 (5 bases). The V end was cut by 4 bases, the J end by 4 bases, with 12 bases between. Germline CDR1 SQVTM, CDR2 ANQGSEA. This CDR3 region has 13 residues. The CDR3 nucleotides read TGCAGCGTTGGGGGCCAGGTGGCAGATACGCAGTATTTT. Translation: CSVGGQVADTQYF.

This clonotype was counted a few times. The chain couples TRBV5-1 to TRBJ1-1, with 7 bases matching TRBD1. Germline CDR1 SGHRS, CDR2 YFSETQ. This CDR3 is 16 amino acids long. Germline trimming cut 5 bases from V and 0 bases from J; bases unmatched to any gene: 10. CDR3 protein: CASSGGGGTVNTEAFF. CDR3 nucleotide sequence: TGCGCCAGCAGTGGGGGAGGGGGCACGGTGAACACTGAAGCTTTCTTT.

The DNA of the CDR3 is TGTGCCAGCAGTTTGGAGGCGGGGACAGGGAGTGACACCGGGGAGCTGTTTTTT. Encoded protein: CASSLEAGTGSDTGELFF. The chain uses TRBV12-3 or TRBV12-4 and TRBJ2-2; 9 positions agree with TRBD1. The CDR3 length is 18 residues. J was trimmed by 3 bases and V by 3 bases; bases with no gene match: 11.

CDR3 amino acids: CASSSGWRGGQADTQYF. CDR3 DNA: TGTGCCAGCAGTTCTGGCTGGCGGGGGGGCCAGGCAGATACGCAGTATTTT. V and J are TRBV12-3 or TRBV12-4 and TRBJ2-3, with TRBD2 matching over 9 bases. The trim removed 4 bases at V and 4 bases at J, leaving 12 bases unmatched. The CDR3 has 17 amino acids.

This clonotype occurred a few times. This sequence joins TRBV20-1 and TRBJ1-1; D is uncertain. The CDR3 runs 14 residues. V gave up 8 bases and J gave up 1 base, with 17 bases separating them. Germline-derived CDR1 and CDR2 are DFQATT and SNEGSKA (reference sequence). The CDR3 DNA sequence: TGCAGTACTACCCCGAGAGGAAAGAACACTGAAGCTTTCTTT. Translating it yields CSTTPRGKNTEAFF.

This chain connects TRBV29-1 to TRBJ2-1, with no clear D. Germline values: CDR1 SQVTM, CDR2 ANQGSEA. CDR3 length equals 14 residues. The V end was cut by 7 bases, the J end by 0 bases, with 13 bases between. The CDR3 here is CSAPARYSYNEQFF. In DNA form, the CDR3 reads TGCAGCGCCCCCGCCAGGTACTCCTACAATGAGCAGTTCTTC.

The table lists this clonotype with a few counts. The V call is TRBV20-1, the J call TRBJ2-1, with TRBD2 matching over 9 bases. The CDR3 is 14 residues long. The V segment lost 6 bases and the J segment 9 bases; nucleotides outside the gene matches: 12. Germline CDR1 reads DFQATT; CDR2 reads SNEGSKA (reference sequence). The DNA of the CDR3 is TGCAGTGCCCTTATAAATGCGCGGGGGGGTGAGCAGTTCTTC. Amino acid sequence: CSALINARGGEQFF.

The chain carries TRBV10-2 and TRBJ1-5; D not certain. Trimming removed 8 bases from V and 4 bases from J, with 15 bases in between. The CDR3 loop spans 14 amino acids. Germline CDR1 reads WSHSY; CDR2 reads SAAADI. The DNA of the CDR3 is TGCGCCAGCCCTACCGGGCAGACAAATCAGCCCCAGCATTTT. The encoded protein is CASPTGQTNQPQHF.

The V call is TRBV24-1, the J call TRBJ1-4, with no clear D. The V end lost 4 bases, the J end lost 5 bases, and 13 bases lay between the germline ends. The CDR3 runs 15 residues. In germline, CDR1 is KGHDR, CDR2 SFDVKD. For the CDR3, the DNA is TGTGCCACCAGTGAGGGGTCAGTACGGAATGAAAAACTGTTTTTT. Residues: CATSEGSVRNEKLFF.

There are a few counts of this clonotype. The chain is built from TRBV2 and TRBJ2-1, with 8 positions matching TRBD2. V gave up 5 bases and J gave up 10 bases; unmatched junction bases: 4. There are 12 residues in the CDR3. Germline lookup yields CDR1 SNHLY and CDR2 FYNNEI. This CDR3 reads CASSSSSGEQFF. Written as DNA, the CDR3 is TGTGCCAGCAGTAGCTCTAGCGGGGAGCAGTTCTTC.

The chain employs TRBV9 and TRBJ1-2, with D unclear. The length of the CDR3 is 15 residues. Germline V gene sequence: CDR1 SGDLS, CDR2 YYNGEE. Trimming took 0 bases from V and 0 from J, leaving 9 bases between them. The CDR3, as DNA: TGTGCCAGCAGCGTAGCCCCTATTTCTAACTATGGCTACACCTTC. It translates to CASSVAPISNYGYTF.

V usage is TRBV25-1 and J usage is TRBJ1-1, with 10 bases matching TRBD1. V lost 2 bases, J lost 14 bases, and 11 bases stayed unmatched. There are 14 residues in the CDR3. Looked up from germline, CDR1 is MGHDK and CDR2 is SYGVNS. The CDR3 is CASSEQGQGLTIFF. In DNA form, the CDR3 reads TGTGCCAGCAGTGAACAGGGACAGGGGCTAACTATCTTCTTT.

The sample holds one count of this clonotype. The chain couples TRBV30 to TRBJ2-3; maybe TRBD2 (5 bases). Germline CDR1 reads GTSNPN; CDR2 reads SVGIG (reference sequence). This CDR3 region has 16 residues. V lost 1 base to trimming and J lost 0 bases, with 14 bases between them. The CDR3 is CAWSGGIITSTDTQYF. CDR3 DNA: TGTGCCTGGAGTGGAGGGATAATCACTAGCACAGATACGCAGTATTTT.

A few counts support this clonotype. This chain joins TRBV20-1 and TRBJ2-3; unclear D gene. The CDR3 length is 12 residues. The germline V gene has CDR1 DFQATT and CDR2 SNEGSKA (reference sequence). V shed 5 bases and J shed 2 bases, with 8 bases lying between them. The CDR3 coding sequence is TGCAGTGCTCTATGGCCCACAGATACGCAGTATTTT. It translates to CSALWPTDTQYF.

This clonotype was seen a handful of times. The V call is TRBV20-1, the J call TRBJ1-2; no clear D. This CDR3 has 10 amino acids. Trimming took 3 bases from V and 4 from J, leaving 3 bases between them. From germline, CDR1 is DFQATT and CDR2 SNEGSKA (reference sequence). In DNA form, the CDR3 reads TGCAGTGCTAGCGCCTATGGCTACACCTTC. Protein product: CSASAYGYTF.

The chain carries TRBV10-3 and TRBJ2-2; weak D call: TRBD1 (5 bases). CDR1 is ENHRY, CDR2 SYGVKD, per germline. CDR3 length: 16 residues. Deletions cut 4 bases from V and 1 base from J, with 13 bases between. CDR3 nucleotides: TGTGCCATCAGTGTCGAACCCACAGGGAACACCGGGGAGCTGTTTTTT. Translating it yields CAISVEPTGNTGELFF.

This clonotype was seen more than once but under ten times. V is TRBV6-6 and J is TRBJ2-5; D not certain. The CDR3 runs to 12 residues. Looked up from germline, CDR1 is MNHNY and CDR2 is SVGAGI (reference sequence). V lost 7 bases and J 4 bases, leaving 10 bases between the germline ends. CDR3 amino acids: CASTHTPETQYF. The CDR3, as DNA: TGTGCCAGCACACACACCCCAGAGACCCAGTACTTC.

This clonotype was counted only a few times. This chain links TRBV5-6 with TRBJ1-1; TRBD1 aligns across 10 bases. This CDR3 spans 18 amino acids. CDR1 and CDR2 from the germline V gene are SGHDT and YYEEEE. The junction had 11 bases not matched to a gene; V was cut back by 1 base and J by 2 bases. The CDR3 spells CASSLFWDRGQLNTEAFF. The CDR3 DNA is TGTGCCAGCAGCTTGTTTTGGGACAGGGGACAATTAAACACTGAAGCTTTCTTT.

V usage is TRBV7-2 and J usage is TRBJ1-2, with TRBD1 identical over 8 bases. V was clipped by 5 bases and J by 4 bases; unmatched bases: 3. Per germline, CDR1 SGHTA and CDR2 FQGNSA. This CDR3 spans 13 amino acids. The CDR3 is CASSQTGGYGYTF. Here the CDR3 DNA reads TGTGCCAGCAGCCAAACAGGGGGCTATGGCTACACCTTC.

The rearrangement links TRBV5-1 to TRBJ2-3; D is uncertain. The V and J ends lost 5 bases and 6 bases respectively, with 13 bases between them. The CDR3 contains 13 residues. The V gene's germline CDR1 is SGHRS and CDR2 YFSETQ. CDR3 DNA sequence: TGCGCCAGCAGGGGATGGTCTTTGGATACGCAGTATTTT. Its translation is CASRGWSLDTQYF.

The rearrangement links TRBV15 to TRBJ1-6; D is uncertain. The CDR3 spans 12 residues. Trimming stripped 0 bases from V and 10 bases from J, with 4 bases between. CDR1 is LNHNV and CDR2 is YYDKDF in the germline V gene (reference sequence). For the CDR3, the DNA is TGTGCCACCAGCAGAGATGTCTCACCCCTCCACTTT. Amino acid sequence: CATSRDVSPLHF.

Note on this clonotype: The junction shows a germline mismatch at one end, possibly a read error. The chain links TRBV2 to TRBJ2-5, with D possibly being TRBD1 (5 bases). Germline V CDR1 and CDR2: SNHLY, FYNNEI. The CDR3 contains 12 residues. The CDR3: CASSETRTNVDF. CDR3 coding DNA: TGTGCCAGCAGTGAAACCCGGACAAACGTGGACTTC.

The genes are TRBV20-1 and TRBJ2-1, with 10 positions matching TRBD2. From germline, CDR1 is DFQATT and CDR2 SNEGSKA (reference sequence). Germline trimming cut 0 bases from V and 9 bases from J; bases unmatched to any gene: 17. The CDR3 sequence is 18 residues long. For the CDR3, the DNA is TGCAGTGCTAGAGACCTCTTGCTAGCGGGGGTGAATGGCGCTGAGCAGTTCTTC. Its translation is CSARDLLLAGVNGAEQFF.

This clonotype was seen a few times. The chain combines TRBV27 with TRBJ1-6; 7 bases fit TRBD1. This CDR3 spans 15 amino acids. Trimming cost V 6 bases and J 7 bases; bases outside gene matches: 9. The germline V gene has CDR1 MNHEY and CDR2 SMNVEV (reference sequence). The CDR3 DNA sequence: TGTGCCAGCAGGATTTCCGGGACAGCGAATTCACCCCTCCACTTT. Its protein is CASRISGTANSPLHF.